This T cell receptor beta chain was observed in a study of T cells in localized non-small cell lung cancer. General observations from the study: It was uninvolved adjacent lung that showed the highest T cell clonality, exceeding tumor. Of the top 100 tumor clones, median roughly 60 were in adjacent lung, more than 25 among its top 100. A higher density of T cells in blood coincided with extended overall survival. Heterogeneity remains possible, as sequencing covered one tumor region only.

The method was immunoSEQ multiplex PCR; TCRdb's version includes in-frame clones alone and lacks a portion of them. The sample holds 55,000 to 75,000 clones, approximately 87% seen once. This clone has only one observation. Its antigen is currently unknown. V dropped 6 bases and J dropped 6 bases, with 11 bases sitting between them. From germline, CDR1 is SQVTM and CDR2 ANQGSEA. CDR3 length equals 12 residues. The V and J genes are TRBV29-1 and TRBJ2-2; the D gene is possibly TRBD2 (5 bases). This specimen was peripheral blood, taken before any cancer treatment. This sequence was found in a male donor older than 55 with stage III squamous cell lung carcinoma. CDR3 residues: CSVREFPGELFF. The CDR3 region has the DNA TGCAGCGTAAGGGAGTTCCCCGGGGAGCTGTTTTTT.